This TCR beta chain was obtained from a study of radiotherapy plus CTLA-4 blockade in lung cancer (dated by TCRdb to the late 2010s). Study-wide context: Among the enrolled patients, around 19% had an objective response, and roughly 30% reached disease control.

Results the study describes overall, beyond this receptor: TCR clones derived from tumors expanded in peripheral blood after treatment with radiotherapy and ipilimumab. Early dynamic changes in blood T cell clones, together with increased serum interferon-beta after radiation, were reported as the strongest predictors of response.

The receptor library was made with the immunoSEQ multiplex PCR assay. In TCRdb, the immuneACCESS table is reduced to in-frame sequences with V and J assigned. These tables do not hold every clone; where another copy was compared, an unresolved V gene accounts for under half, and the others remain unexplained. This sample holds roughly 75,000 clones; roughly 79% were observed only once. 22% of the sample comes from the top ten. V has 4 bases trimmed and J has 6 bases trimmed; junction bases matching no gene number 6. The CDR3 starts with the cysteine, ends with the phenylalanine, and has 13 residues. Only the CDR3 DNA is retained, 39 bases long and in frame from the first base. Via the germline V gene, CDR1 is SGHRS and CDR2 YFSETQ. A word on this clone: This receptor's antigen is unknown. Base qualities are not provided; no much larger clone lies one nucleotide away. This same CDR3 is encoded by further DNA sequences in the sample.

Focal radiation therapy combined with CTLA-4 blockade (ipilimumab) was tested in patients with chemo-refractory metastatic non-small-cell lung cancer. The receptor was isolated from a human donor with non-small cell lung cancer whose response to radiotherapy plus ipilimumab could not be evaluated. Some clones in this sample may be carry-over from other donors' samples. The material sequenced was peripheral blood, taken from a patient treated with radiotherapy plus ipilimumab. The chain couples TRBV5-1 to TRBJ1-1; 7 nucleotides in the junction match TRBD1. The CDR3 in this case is CASSAGTVPEAFF. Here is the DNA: TGCGCCAGCAGCGCAGGGACAGTCCCTGAAGCTTTCTTT.